This paragraph reports one T cell receptor beta chain. Which antigen it targets is not known. Base qualities are not at hand, and no much larger clone is one base apart. During colonoscopy, one to two pinch biopsies were obtained from the rectum for research. No immunosuppressive medication had been given to the ulcerative colitis patients before the diagnostic colonoscopy. Before DNA was isolated, the rectal biopsies underwent proteinase K digestion. The Wizard kit (Promega) was used to extract genomic DNA from the blood and intestinal samples. Taken from the germline V gene (reference sequence), the CDR1 and CDR2 loops are GTSNPN and SVGIG. From cysteine to phenylalanine, the CDR3 is 17 amino acids long. Only CDR3 DNA is held: 51 bases, read in frame from base 1. The junction shows trimming of 5 bases on V and 0 bases on J, plus 22 bases between the germline ends. This record belongs to a study of pediatric ulcerative colitis (dated by TCRdb to between 2018 and 2020). With regard to the full study: Pancolitis was present in several ulcerative colitis patients and left-sided colitis in two, and histology consistent with ulcerative colitis was found in all of these patients. From nine newly diagnosed, treatment-naive pediatric ulcerative colitis patients and four non-IBD control children, paired blood and rectal samples were collected. By Pediatric Ulcerative Colitis Activity Index, a couple of patients had mild disease, several had moderate disease and three had acute severe colitis.

The paper's findings and limits, for the study overall: For technical reasons, blood samples from two patients gave substantially fewer templates, and these samples were excluded from the blood-rectal overlap analysis. Because repertoires came from total lymphocyte DNA, patterns in rare subsets such as regulatory T cells may not be reflected. The healthy control group was small, with only four individuals. Autologous blood-rectal clonal overlap was significantly higher in ulcerative colitis patients than in controls, suggesting increased T cell trafficking to inflamed tissue. Blood-derived T cells may have been included in the rectal pinch biopsies, particularly in patients with overt colitis. Rectal repertoire features separated controls, mild-moderate and acute severe colitis patients; acute severe colitis showed reduced rectal diversity due to clonal expansions. A couple of rectal CDR3 clonotypes turned up in every ulcerative colitis patient but in none of the controls.

Rearranged CDR3 beta regions were amplified from genomic DNA with multiplex V and J primers using the immunoSEQ TRB Survey service. To keep depth equal across samples, survey-level sequencing depth of up to 500,000 reads per sample was applied. The libraries were purified, combined into pools and sequenced with Illumina technology. In the paper's pipeline: Productive clonality, sample overlap, pairwise scatters, CDR3 beta length, V/D/J gene usage and productiveness were assessed with immunoSEQ online tools. Calculated diversity was the number of unique rearrangements divided by total templates times 100; Shannon and Simpson indices were also computed. Principal component analysis used the R prcomp function and ggbiplot package on Z-score normalized data. Morisita's index was used to quantify blood-rectal clonal overlap within each subject. Entries here come from immuneACCESS through TCRdb and include only in-frame sequences with V and J called. Some clones fail to appear in such tables; in the studies checked, an unresolved V gene covers under half of the shortfall, and the cause of the remainder is unknown. V and J calls and clone size come straight from that table; D and trimming were deduced from the DNA. The sample table shows under 30,000 clones, and 65% to 80% are seen once. The ten largest clonotypes hold around 7.8% of the sample.

The sequence was collected from a boy younger than 18 with severe ulcerative colitis. Here the chain combines TRBV30 and TRBJ2-5, with no reliable assignment of the D segment. Material: gut tissue. DNA sequence: TGTGCCTGGGCTTATCATTCCCACGCCTTAAACCAAGAGACCCAGTACTTC. Translated, this is CAWAYHSHALNQETQYF.